This T cell receptor (beta chain) was profiled in a study of tumor-infiltrating lymphocytes in primary liver carcinoma. In the study overall: Lesions, classed as T1-T3 N0M0, spanned about 4 to 11 cm across.

The tissue used was unsorted bulk material of about 19-31 mg. RNA and DNA were co-extracted from it with the AllPrep DNA/RNA mini kit. V lost 6 bases and J 8 bases, leaving 20 bases between the germline ends. CDR3 length: 14 residues. Study conclusions and caveats: Tumor top-250-clone fractions significantly exceeded those of blood (p = 0.039).

Synthesis of TCR beta cDNA was carried out from 500 ng total RNA with a constant-region primer. Each TCR beta library was derived from three nested multiplex PCR rounds that employed slightly modified ARM-PCR. The first two PCR rounds used TRBV1-TRBV30 forward primers with a C-beta reverse primer, roughly 10 cycles each. MiXCR was run by TCRdb on the multiplex PCR reads, yielding one entry per CDR3 protein. The data contain roughly 20,000 distinct CDR3 sequences, approximately 72% of them singletons. Worth noting for this clonotype: Its specificity is not known.

The sample comprised liver tumor tissue from sampling region 1. Subset in this sample: tumor region T1, superior pole. This chain uses TRBV12-3 or TRBV12-4 with TRBJ2-7; D is perhaps TRBD1 (5 bases). The TCR comes from a man aged 40-49 years with primary liver carcinoma and hepatitis B virus infection. CDR3 sequence (DNA): TGTGCCAGCAGCCCATTGCCCACAGGTACAAAGCAGTACTTC. As protein: CASSPLPTGTKQYF.